The 30 T cell receptor beta chains given below trace back to one sample, sequenced in a study of blood T cell repertoires in COVID-19 (dated by TCRdb to 2020 to 2021). The library came from the immunoSEQ multiplex PCR assay. TCRdb obtained this table from immuneACCESS and retained in-frame rearrangements with V and J assigned. These tables miss some clones; where compared with another copy, unresolved V genes account for less than half of the shortfall, and the remainder is unexplained. The sample has some 410,000 clones on record, roughly 90% of them singletons. Of the sample, 0.95% to 1% is held by the ten largest clones. Sequenced: PBMCs or T cells enriched from blood (not recorded which). These receptors were collected from a woman younger than 45 with acute COVID-19.

The CDR3 sequence: CASGARSSTDTQYF. The CDR3 nucleotides are TGTGCCAGCGGGGCCCGGTCTAGCACAGATACGCAGTATTTT. This chain uses TRBV6-5 with TRBJ2-3; D is possibly TRBD1 (5 bases). Germline loops: CDR1 MNHEY, CDR2 SVGAGI. The CDR3 length is 14 residues. The V gene lost 8 bases and the J gene lost 0 bases, with 12 bases spanning the gap.

V gene TRBV3-1 (or the pseudogene TRBV3-2) combines with J gene TRBJ1-1, with a possible D match to TRBD1 (5 bases). The germline V gene has CDR1 LGHDT and CDR2 YNNKEL (reference sequence). Trimming shortened V by 2 bases and J by 8 bases, and 15 bases separated the two germline ends. The CDR3 is made up of 14 amino acids. The CDR3 sequence: CASSQKPDNSEAFF. Here the CDR3 DNA reads TGTGCCAGCAGCCAAAAGCCGGACAATTCGGAAGCTTTCTTT.

The rearrangement uses TRBV29-1 and TRBJ1-2; 9 bases line up with TRBD1. With 4 bases clipped from V and 8 bases from J, the junction kept 8 bases outside the gene matches. The germline CDR1 and CDR2 sequences are SQVTM and ANQGSEA. The CDR3 is 13 amino acids. The CDR3 spells CSVGAGTGSGYTF. The CDR3 coding sequence is TGCAGCGTTGGAGCAGGGACAGGGAGCGGCTACACCTTC.

To note about this clone: Other DNA sequences of this sample code for an identical CDR3. This chain links TRBV10-2 with TRBJ2-3; D perhaps matches TRBD2 (5 bases). V was cut by 0 bases and J by 4 bases, with 11 bases left in between. The CDR3 has 15 residues. Looked up from germline, CDR1 is WSHSY and CDR2 is SAAADI. The chain's CDR3 is CASSESAAGPDTQYF. The CDR3 nucleotides are TGCGCCAGCAGTGAGTCGGCGGCGGGTCCAGATACGCAGTATTTT.

The chain has TRBV6-5 and TRBJ2-7, with D perhaps matching TRBD2 (6 bases). Deletions cut 0 bases from V and 3 bases from J, with 12 bases between. CDR1 and CDR2 (germline): MNHEY, SVGAGI. The CDR3 extends over 15 amino acids. CDR3 nucleotide sequence: TGTGCCAGCAGTTACTCGGGGGGTGGTGTCTACGAGCAGTACTTC. Its translation is CASSYSGGGVYEQYF.

V is TRBV6-1 and J is TRBJ2-5, with D hard to call. Deletions cut 3 bases from V and 4 bases from J, with 12 bases between. Germline CDR1 and CDR2: MNHNS and SASEGT. CDR3 length equals 14 residues. CDR3 sequence reads: CASSDNRILETQYF. The DNA of the CDR3 is TGTGCCAGCAGTGATAACAGAATCCTAGAGACCCAGTACTTC.

The CDR3 is CASSLGQGGNIQYF. The CDR3 bases are TGCGCCAGCAGCTTGGGGCAGGGCGGAAACATTCAGTACTTC. The V and J genes are TRBV5-1 and TRBJ2-4, with TRBD1 as a possible D gene (5 bases). CDR1 is SGHRS, CDR2 YFSETQ, per germline. The CDR3 is 14 residues long. Trimming cost V 0 bases and J 6 bases, with 10 bases left between them.

Regarding this clone: The same CDR3 is also encoded by other DNA sequences in this sample. The chain recombines TRBV29-1 with TRBJ2-7, with D unresolved. The CDR3 totals 12 residues. Looked up from germline, CDR1 is SQVTM and CDR2 is ANQGSEA. V gave up 0 bases and J gave up 0 bases, with 3 bases separating them. The chain's CDR3 is CSVEDSSYEQYF. Here the CDR3 DNA reads TGCAGCGTTGAAGACAGCTCCTACGAGCAGTACTTC.

The V and J genes are TRBV19 and TRBJ1-5; TRBD1 might be the D (6 bases). The V end lost 6 bases, the J end lost 6 bases, and 15 bases lay between the germline ends. Germline V lookup: CDR1 LNHDA, CDR2 SQIVND (reference sequence). The CDR3 has 14 amino acids. The CDR3 nucleotides read TGTGCCAGTAGACTAGGGGGGGCTGGTCAGCCCCAGCATTTT. Amino acids: CASRLGGAGQPQHF.

The rearrangement joins TRBV28 to TRBJ1-4; D gene unclear. Germline V gives CDR1 MDHEN, CDR2 SYDVKM. CDR3 length: 11 residues. V was trimmed by 3 bases and J by 10 bases, leaving 6 bases between them. The CDR3 DNA follows: TGTGCCAGCAGTTTCAGTGGAAAACTGTTTTTT. This translates into CASSFSGKLFF. Variable domain in full (rest from reference TRBV28 and TRBJ1-4): DVKVTQSSRYLVKRTGEKVFLECVQDMDHENMFWYRQDPGLGLRLIYFSYDVKMKEKGDIPEGYSVSREKKERFSLILESASTNQTSMYLCASSFSGKLFFGSGTQLSVL.

This clone was found once. The chain couples TRBV6-1 to TRBJ2-5, with D maybe TRBD1 (5 bases). The CDR3 sequence is 13 residues long. CDR1 and CDR2 (germline): MNHNS, SASEGT. V dropped 3 bases and J dropped 4 bases, with 9 bases sitting between them. The CDR3 is CASSDQGSETQYF. The CDR3, as DNA: TGTGCCAGCAGTGACCAGGGTTCAGAGACCCAGTACTTC.

V and J are TRBV2 and TRBJ2-7; possibly TRBD1 for D (5 bases). The CDR3 extends over 12 amino acids. Trimming cost V 10 bases and J 4 bases, with 14 bases left between them. Germline CDR1 is SNHLY and CDR2 is FYNNEI. This chain's CDR3 is CAISRQSYEQYF. Here the CDR3 DNA reads TGTGCCATCTCCAGACAGAGTTACGAGCAGTACTTC. Full variable domain (remainder filled in from reference TRBV2 and TRBJ2-7): EPEVTQTPSHQVTQMGQEVILRCVPISNHLYFYWYRQILGQKVEFLVSFYNNEISEKSEIFDDQFSVERPDGSNFTLKIRSTKLEDSAMYFCAISRQSYEQYFGPGTRLTVT.

This chain joins TRBV18 and TRBJ1-4; weak D call: TRBD1 (6 bases). V was shortened by 6 bases and J by 6 bases, with 17 bases between the two germline ends. Germline CDR1 and CDR2: KGHSH and LQKENI. The CDR3 has 15 residues. CDR3 bases: TGTGCCAGCTCCCGAACAGGGACATTGGATGAAAAACTGTTTTTT. This sequence encodes CASSRTGTLDEKLFF. The full variable domain, in which reference TRBV18 and TRBJ1-4 provide the parts outside the CDR3, is NAGVMQNPRHLVRRRGQEARLRCSPMKGHSHVYWYRQLPEEGLKFMVYLQKENIIDESGMPKERFSAEFPKEGPSILRIQQVVRGDSAAYFCASSRTGTLDEKLFFGSGTQLSVL.

This sequence joins TRBV20-1 and TRBJ2-5, with D perhaps TRBD2 (5 bases). Trimming took 3 bases from V and 0 from J, leaving 11 bases between them. Germline assignment: CDR1 DFQATT and CDR2 SNEGSKA (reference sequence). This CDR3 comprises 14 residues. CDR3 sequence reads: CSASRRRYQETQYF. The CDR3 DNA follows: TGCAGTGCTAGTCGGAGGAGGTACCAAGAGACCCAGTACTTC.

DNA of the CDR3: TGTGCCTGGAGTGTCCCCGACAGAACCATCTATGGCTACACCTTC. As protein: CAWSVPDRTIYGYTF. The V gene is TRBV30, the J gene TRBJ1-2; D perhaps matches TRBD1 (5 bases). V gave up 0 bases and J gave up 4 bases, with 15 bases separating them. The CDR3 totals 15 residues. In germline, CDR1 is GTSNPN, CDR2 SVGIG (reference sequence).

The chain couples TRBV29-1 to TRBJ2-5; 7 nucleotides match TRBD1. The germline V gene has CDR1 SQVTM and CDR2 ANQGSEA. V lost 4 bases, J lost 1 base, and 3 bases stayed unmatched. This CDR3 is 13 amino acids long. The CDR3 nucleotides read TGCAGCGTTGGCTACAGGGGCCAAGAGACCCAGTACTTC. Translating it yields CSVGYRGQETQYF.

The chain uses TRBV12-3 or TRBV12-4 and TRBJ2-3; D unresolved. Trimming cost V 5 bases and J 6 bases, with 9 bases left between them. The CDR3 runs 12 residues. Written as DNA, the CDR3 is TGTGCCAGCAGTCGAGGCGACGATACGCAGTATTTT. Its translation is CASSRGDDTQYF.

V gene TRBV5-8 combines with J gene TRBJ2-6, with TRBD1 matching over 9 bases. This CDR3 comprises 18 residues. Germline assignment: CDR1 SGHTS and CDR2 YDEGEE. Unmatched junction bases numbered 5, after V lost 1 base and J lost 0 bases. The CDR3 region is CASSLWGTGTSGANVLTF. DNA of the CDR3: TGTGCCAGCAGCTTGTGGGGGACAGGGACCTCTGGGGCCAACGTCCTGACTTTC.

The chain links TRBV7-2 to TRBJ1-2; 9 nucleotides line up with TRBD1. Unmatched junction bases numbered 2, after V lost 2 bases and J lost 7 bases. This CDR3 spans 13 amino acids. Germline-derived CDR1 and CDR2 are SGHTA and FQGNSA. The DNA of the CDR3 is TGTGCCAGCAGCTTATCGACAGGGGGTGGCTACACCTTC. This sequence encodes CASSLSTGGGYTF.

The CDR3 region is CSVESGSANQPQHF. For the CDR3, the DNA is TGCAGCGTTGAATCGGGGTCAGCCAACCAGCCCCAGCATTTT. The chain combines TRBV29-1 with TRBJ1-5, with D hard to call. Per the germline V gene, CDR1 is SQVTM and CDR2 is ANQGSEA. The CDR3 contains 14 residues. The V end was cut by 2 bases, the J end by 7 bases, with 15 bases between.

The chain combines TRBV19 with TRBJ1-1, with 8 positions matching TRBD1. The CDR3 contains 14 residues. CDR1 and CDR2 (germline): LNHDA, SQIVND (reference sequence). The J segment lost 2 bases and the V segment lost 5 bases, leaving 4 bases of the junction unmatched. The CDR3 protein is CASSAAGGNTEAFF. The CDR3 DNA follows: TGTGCCAGTAGTGCCGCAGGGGGCAACACTGAAGCTTTCTTT.

This clone was counted once. In DNA form, the CDR3 reads TGTGCCAGTACGAACAGCTTTTATCAGCCCCAGCATTTT. It encodes CASTNSFYQPQHF. The chain has TRBV19 and TRBJ1-5, with D hard to call. The CDR3 loop spans 13 amino acids. Trimming removed 7 bases from V and 5 bases from J, with 12 bases in between. Germline CDR1 is LNHDA and CDR2 is SQIVND (reference sequence). Drawing the rest from reference TRBV19 and TRBJ1-5, the complete variable domain is DGGITQSPKYLFRKEGQNVTLSCEQNLNHDAMYWYRQDPGQGLRLIYYSQIVNDFQKGDIAEGYSVSREKKESFPLTVTSAQKNPTAFYLCASTNSFYQPQHFGDGTRLSIL.

This clone was observed a single time. The chain links TRBV2 to TRBJ1-2; no clear D gene. The germline V gene has CDR1 SNHLY and CDR2 FYNNEI. This CDR3 spans 11 amino acids. V gave up 7 bases and J gave up 6 bases, with 9 bases separating them. CDR3 coding DNA: TGTGCCAGCACTCGGTCGGATGGCTACACCTTC. It codes for CASTRSDGYTF.

V and J are TRBV24-1 and TRBJ2-6, with D possibly TRBD1 on 6 matching bases. Germline lookup yields CDR1 KGHDR and CDR2 SFDVKD. The germline V and J ends were trimmed by 4 bases and 1 base, with 13 bases remaining between them. This CDR3 region has 17 residues. The CDR3 loop is CATSDAGDNSGANVLTF. The CDR3 bases are TGTGCCACCAGTGACGCCGGGGACAATTCTGGGGCCAACGTCCTGACTTTC.

This clone was picked up one time. J is TRBJ2-3 and V is TRBV7-9, with TRBD2 matching over 7 bases. Germline V lookup: CDR1 SEHNR, CDR2 FQNEAQ (reference sequence). Trimming took 4 bases from V and 5 from J; bases not matched to a gene: 12. This CDR3 has 16 amino acids. The CDR3, as DNA: TGTGCCAGCAGCTCCTACCCCTTTGCGGGGGAAGATACGCAGTATTTT. Translating gives CASSSYPFAGEDTQYF.

Only one count was recorded for this clone. This chain connects TRBV2 to TRBJ2-2, with 11 bases fitting TRBD1. With 5 bases clipped from V and 2 bases from J, the junction kept 7 bases outside the gene matches. Germline CDR1 and CDR2: SNHLY and FYNNEI. The CDR3 has 17 amino acids. Here the CDR3 reads CASSPRTGGFNTGELFF. In DNA, the CDR3 is TGTGCCAGCAGTCCTCGGACAGGGGGCTTCAACACCGGGGAGCTGTTTTTT.

V usage is TRBV11-2 and J usage is TRBJ2-7; weak D call: TRBD2 (6 bases). Trimming took 1 base from V and 0 from J, leaving 13 bases between them. Germline V gene lookup returns CDR1 SGHAT and CDR2 FQNNGV. This CDR3 comprises 16 residues. This chain's CDR3 is CASSLVTGEVSYEQYF. CDR3 in DNA: TGTGCCAGCAGCTTAGTGACGGGGGAAGTCTCCTACGAGCAGTACTTC.

The V and J genes are TRBV7-3 and TRBJ2-5; 8 nucleotides align to TRBD1. Unmatched junction bases numbered 8, after V lost 2 bases and J lost 9 bases. Germline values: CDR1 SGHTA, CDR2 FQGTGA. The CDR3 covers 14 residues. The CDR3 spells CASSLSGQGAAQYF. The CDR3 DNA reads TGTGCCAGCAGCTTATCGGGCCAGGGGGCGGCCCAGTACTTC.

The CDR3 DNA follows: TGTGCCAGCAGTCCCGGGACAGGGGGCTCGAATGAGCAGTTCTTC. Translating it yields CASSPGTGGSNEQFF. The rearrangement links TRBV9 to TRBJ2-1; 12 nucleotides agree with TRBD1. The V segment lost 5 bases and the J segment 7 bases; nucleotides outside the gene matches: 7. The CDR3 contains 15 residues. Germline assignment: CDR1 SGDLS and CDR2 YYNGEE.

The chain is built from TRBV2 and TRBJ2-7; tentative D call: TRBD2 (5 bases). Germline values: CDR1 SNHLY, CDR2 FYNNEI. The CDR3 has 13 amino acids. Between the trimmed V and J ends, which lost 6 bases and 6 bases, there was a span of 15 bases. The CDR3 DNA follows: TGTGCCAGCAGCGACCGGCCTCGGGGCGAGCAGTACTTC. Translation gives CASSDRPRGEQYF.